The clone carrying this T cell receptor (beta chain) was seen only a few times. Its antigen is still unknown. Donors included only healthy HIV-negative adults lacking recent acute infections or vaccinations. Investigators divided CD4+ cells into CD45RA+ naive and CD45RA-negative memory subsets. The sample belongs to a study of shared clonotypes between healthy human individuals. The data were produced by immunoSEQ multiplex PCR, yet TCRdb's version contains in-frame clones alone and is incomplete. The profile shows approximately 1.1 million clones, 78% of them singletons. Germline V gene lookup returns CDR1 WSHSY and CDR2 SAAADI. The J segment lost 6 bases and the V segment lost 6 bases, leaving 11 bases of the junction unmatched. This CDR3 is 15 amino acids long. General study results and limits: The study found roughly 5% of naive CD4 clonotypes shared across a few donors.

The specimen was memory CD4+ T cells from PBMCs. Documented subset: CD45RA-negative fraction. The TCR was taken from a man aged 18 to 30 in good health. Some clones in this sample may be carry-over from other donors' samples. The gene calls are TRBV10-2 and TRBJ1-1, with 9 bases that match TRBD1. CDR3 in DNA: TGCGCCAGCAGCGAGGACGGGACAGGGACGGCTGAAGCTTTCTTT. Protein sequence: CASSEDGTGTAEAFF.